This section outlines one T cell receptor (beta chain) sequence together with its context. These data come from a study of blood T cell repertoires in COVID-19. Using immunoSEQ multiplex PCR, the repertoire was profiled, and TCRdb retains in-frame clones only, with some absent. The table has about 160,000 clones, roughly four fifths seen once; the top ten hold about 7.2%. CDR1 and CDR2 from the germline V gene are MNHEY and SVGAGI. The CDR3 has 12 residues. The ends were cut back, 6 bases at V and 9 bases at J, with 14 bases in the middle. The specimen was PBMCs or T cells enriched from blood (not recorded which). The TCR was taken from a man over 45 who had recovered from COVID-19. The chain employs TRBV6-5 and TRBJ1-1, with D perhaps TRBD1 (6 bases). CDR3: CASSRGGHQAFF. Here the CDR3 DNA reads TGTGCCAGCAGCCGGGGGGGCCATCAAGCTTTCTTT.